A single sample is the source of the 4 T cell receptor beta chains below, sequenced in a study of CD4+ T cells in melanoma (dated by TCRdb to 2022 to 2024). Libraries were prepared through the immunoSEQ multiplex PCR assay. TCRdb carries this immuneACCESS record with in-frame sequences only. Its versions omit some clonotypes, under half of them owing to an unresolved V gene in the studies checked, with the rest unexplained. This sample holds 50,000 or so clones; 89% were observed only once. About 10% of the sample rests with the top ten. The sequenced sample was peripheral blood. The receptors were gathered from a human donor with melanoma.

The V call is TRBV25-1, the J call TRBJ1-5; a possible D gene is TRBD1 (6 bases). Per germline, CDR1 MGHDK and CDR2 SYGVNS. Trimming removed 6 bases at V and 6 bases at J, with 12 bases between. The CDR3 spans 13 residues. The CDR3 bases are TGTGCCAGCAGCGGACAGCCGGGTCAGCCCCAGCATTTT. It codes for CASSGQPGQPQHF.

A word on this clone: Other DNA sequences within the sample encode an identical CDR3. V gene TRBV30 combines with J gene TRBJ2-7, with 9 bases identical to TRBD1. V lost 4 bases and J lost 4; bases outside the gene matches: 2. Germline assignment: CDR1 GTSNPN and CDR2 SVGIG (reference sequence). This CDR3 spans 12 amino acids. The CDR3 sequence: CAWTGQGYEQYF. CDR3 nucleotide sequence: TGTGCCTGGACGGGACAGGGTTACGAGCAGTACTTC. The whole variable domain, filled in from reference TRBV30 and TRBJ2-7, reads SQTIHQWPATLVQPVGSPLSLECTVEGTSNPNLYWYRQAAGRGLQLLFYSVGIGQISSEVPQNLSASRPQDRQFILSSKKLLLSDSGFYLCAWTGQGYEQYFGPGTRLTVT.

The rearrangement links TRBV15 to TRBJ2-5; 12 bases align to TRBD2. The V and J ends lost 1 base and 3 bases, in that order; junction bases with no gene match: 12. Germline V gives CDR1 LNHNV, CDR2 YYDKDF (reference sequence). This CDR3 region has 19 residues. The CDR3 coding sequence is TGTGCCACCAGCAGAGTAGGAGGTTGGGCTAGCGGGGGGGAAGAGACCCAGTACTTC. Translation: CATSRVGGWASGGEETQYF.

The V call is TRBV6-6, the J call TRBJ2-3; 8 positions match TRBD2. Germline V CDR1 and CDR2: MNHNY, SVGAGI (reference sequence). The CDR3 sequence is 13 residues long. The V and J ends lost 8 bases and 5 bases, in that order; junction bases with no gene match: 6. CDR3 region: CASRGGRGDTQYF. For the CDR3, the DNA is TGTGCCAGCCGCGGGGGGCGTGGAGATACGCAGTATTTT.